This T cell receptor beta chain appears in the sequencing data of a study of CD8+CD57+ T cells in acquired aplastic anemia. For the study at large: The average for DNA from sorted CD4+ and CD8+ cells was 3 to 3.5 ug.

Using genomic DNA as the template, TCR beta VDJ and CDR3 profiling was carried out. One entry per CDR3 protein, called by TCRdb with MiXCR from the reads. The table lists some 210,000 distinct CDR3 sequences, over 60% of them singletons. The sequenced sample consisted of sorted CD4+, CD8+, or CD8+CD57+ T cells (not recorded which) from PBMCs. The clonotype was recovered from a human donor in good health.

CDR3 nucleotide sequence: TGTGCCACCAGCAGAGAGTCGATTGGGCCCCAGCATTTT. Protein: CATSRESIGPQHF. The rearrangement links TRBV15 to TRBJ1-5; no firm D call. The CDR3 is 13 amino acids. Trimming took 0 bases from V and 9 from J, leaving 9 bases between them. Germline V gene lookup returns CDR1 LNHNV and CDR2 YYDKDF (reference sequence).